This T cell receptor (beta chain) was profiled in a study of blood T cell repertoires in COVID-19. Study-wide background: The samples span acute and convalescent COVID-19 from the United States, Italy and Spain.

Profiling relied on immunoSEQ multiplex PCR, and the TCRdb table lists in-frame clones only, not all of them. There are roughly 150,000 clones in the sample; around 80% occur only once, and 9.5% to 13% lies in the top ten. Deletions cut 6 bases from V and 3 bases from J, with 16 bases between. Germline-derived CDR1 and CDR2 are SGHTA and FQGNSA. CDR3 length equals 15 residues. This clone showed up just a few times. The specimen sequenced was peripheral blood. The origin of this receptor is a man aged 55 to 70 who had recovered from COVID-19. V gene TRBV7-2 combines with J gene TRBJ2-3, with a tentative D call TRBD2 (5 bases). The CDR3 reads CASSLPGDQTDTQYF. Written as DNA, the CDR3 is TGTGCCAGCAGTCTCCCCGGGGATCAAACAGATACGCAGTATTTT.